The rows below give T cell receptor beta chains drawn from one sample of a study of blood T cell repertoires in COVID-19. Generated by immunoSEQ multiplex PCR, the TCRdb table keeps only in-frame clones and is missing some. The data contain around 140,000 clones, 87% of them singletons. The specimen sequenced was PBMCs or T cells enriched from blood (not recorded which). These receptor sequences come from a man aged 60-69 years who had recovered from COVID-19. Each CDR3 is given with its conserved first and last residue. Each record gives: V gene, J gene, CDR3 protein.

V gene: TRBV7-9; J gene: TRBJ1-4; CDR3 protein: CASSPHSQGPTNEKLFF
V gene: TRBV7-8; J gene: TRBJ2-7; CDR3 protein: CASSSAGGSYEQYF
V gene: TRBV10-2; J gene: TRBJ1-3; CDR3 protein: CASSEVRTGTSGNTIYF
V gene: TRBV9; J gene: TRBJ1-5; CDR3 protein: CASSIRQMNQPQHF
V gene: TRBV19; J gene: TRBJ2-7; CDR3 protein: CASSLQGAYEQYF
V gene: TRBV9; J gene: TRBJ2-1; CDR3 protein: CASSVDGQTISYNEQFF
V gene: TRBV12-5; J gene: TRBJ1-2; CDR3 protein: CASGFPGKDHGYTF
V gene: TRBV29-1; J gene: TRBJ2-7; CDR3 protein: CSVAGSYEQYF
V gene: TRBV9; J gene: TRBJ2-1; CDR3 protein: CASSGMTSGAYNEQFF
V gene: TRBV7-3; J gene: TRBJ1-6; CDR3 protein: CASAPDGRGAYNSPLHF
V gene: TRBV10-3; J gene: TRBJ2-5; CDR3 protein: CAISLFVGGETQYF
V gene: TRBV9; J gene: TRBJ1-1; CDR3 protein: CASSLVGGDTEAFF
V gene: TRBV28; J gene: TRBJ1-1; CDR3 protein: CASSLPGTVNTEAFF
V gene: TRBV12-3/TRBV12-4; J gene: TRBJ2-5; CDR3 protein: CASSGLETQYF
V gene: TRBV23-1; J gene: TRBJ1-1; CDR3 protein: CASSRQDRGNTEAFF
V gene: TRBV6-5; J gene: TRBJ2-7; CDR3 protein: CASSWTSGRYEQYF
V gene: TRBV5-5; J gene: TRBJ2-2; CDR3 protein: CASSLDSERGRAGELFF
V gene: TRBV11-2; J gene: TRBJ2-4; CDR3 protein: CASRFQGGSKNIQYF
V gene: TRBV12-3/TRBV12-4; J gene: TRBJ2-3; CDR3 protein: CASSLVDTQYF
V gene: TRBV9; J gene: TRBJ2-7; CDR3 protein: CASSAGGPYEQYF
V gene: TRBV6-5; J gene: TRBJ2-3; CDR3 protein: CASRNTRDTQYF
V gene: TRBV19; J gene: TRBJ2-2; CDR3 protein: CASISGLARRTGELFF
V gene: TRBV11-1; J gene: TRBJ2-3; CDR3 protein: CASSYRDRVGTDTQYF
V gene: TRBV7-9; J gene: TRBJ2-5; CDR3 protein: CASSLRPGQGRQTQYF
V gene: TRBV28; J gene: TRBJ2-7; CDR3 protein: CASSGIGDTLGFYEQYF
V gene: TRBV9; J gene: TRBJ2-5; CDR3 protein: CASSVRAGGPLAETQYF
V gene: TRBV28; J gene: TRBJ1-3; CDR3 protein: CASSNAGSGNTIYF
V gene: TRBV28; J gene: TRBJ2-3; CDR3 protein: CASSLPQATDTQYF
V gene: TRBV18; J gene: TRBJ2-1; CDR3 protein: CASSPRTGGDNEQFF
V gene: TRBV7-2; J gene: TRBJ2-1; CDR3 protein: CASRVGTSGNNEQFF